A selection of T cell receptor beta chains follows, all from one sample in a study of cytomegalovirus exposure and HLA in healthy donors. Profiling relied on immunoSEQ multiplex PCR, and the TCRdb table lists in-frame clones only, not all of them. The sample yields some 190,000 clones, 80% seen once. Sequencing input: PBMCs. These receptors were obtained from a woman in her thirties or forties in good health and CMV-seronegative. The CDR3 runs from the conserved cysteine through the conserved F or W. A D gene is named only where the DNA matches it firmly. The listing skips clone size in some rows; elsewhere it reads once, few, many or a size class.

V gene,D gene,J gene,clone size,CDR3 DNA,CDR3 protein
TRBV7-2,TRBD1,TRBJ2-3,.,TGTGCCAGCACCTCCGGGACAGGCACAGATACGCAGTATTTT,CASTSGTGTDTQYF
TRBV2,.,TRBJ1-5,.,TGTGCCAGCAGTATAGGGGGAAATCAGCCCCAGCATTTT,CASSIGGNQPQHF
TRBV13,TRBD1,TRBJ2-3,.,TGTGCCAGCAGCCCCGACAGGGGCGACACAGATACGCAGTATTTT,CASSPDRGDTDTQYF
TRBV6-1,TRBD2,TRBJ2-7,.,TGTGCCAGCAGTGAACTTTTAAGGTGGGGCGGGAGGGCGACGGAAGAGCAGTACTTC,CASSELLRWGGRATEEQYF
TRBV14,.,TRBJ1-2,.,TGTGCCAGCAGCCAACAGGGGTACACTGGCTACACCTTC,CASSQQGYTGYTF
TRBV5-4,TRBD2,TRBJ2-5,.,TGTGCCAGCAGCTTCGGGACTAGCGGGAGGGGGGAGACCCAGTACTTC,CASSFGTSGRGETQYF
TRBV7-2,TRBD1,TRBJ2-3,.,TGTGCCAGCAGCTCCCGACAGGGGGCGAACACAGATACGCAGTATTTT,CASSSRQGANTDTQYF
TRBV4-2,TRBD1,TRBJ2-1,.,TGTGCCAGCAGCCAGGCTTTGGGACAGGGTATAATGTTCTTC,CASSQALGQGIMFF
TRBV19,TRBD1,TRBJ2-1,few,TGTGCCAGCCAAGACCGGGACAGGGGCCACAATGAGCAGTTCTTC,CASQDRDRGHNEQFF
TRBV4-2,TRBD2,TRBJ2-2,.,TGTGCCAGCAGCCAAGATCTTAGCGGGGGACCTCCCGGGGAGCTGTTTTTT,CASSQDLSGGPPGELFF
TRBV18,.,TRBJ2-3,.,TGTGCCAGCTCACCGAGCCCAGATACGCAGTATTTT,CASSPSPDTQYF
TRBV27,TRBD2,TRBJ2-1,few,TGTGCCAGCAGTTTGACTAGCGGGACCGACAATGAGCAGTTCTTC,CASSLTSGTDNEQFF
TRBV6-5,.,TRBJ1-1,.,TGTGCCAGCAGTCGGGGGTCCCCTGAAGCTTTCTTT,CASSRGSPEAFF
TRBV11-2,.,TRBJ2-4,.,TGTGCCAGCAGCTCGCGGGAACTAGCCAAAAACATTCAGTACTTC,CASSSRELAKNIQYF
TRBV5-1,.,TRBJ1-4,.,TGCGCCAGCAGTTATGGAGGGTCAACTAATGAAAAACTGTTTTTT,CASSYGGSTNEKLFF
TRBV5-4,.,TRBJ2-3,once,TGTGCCAGCAGCTCGGACACTCTAGGATTCAGCACAGATACGCAGTATTTT,CASSSDTLGFSTDTQYF
TRBV30,.,TRBJ2-1,.,TGTGCCTGGAGTGTGGGTGAGGCCGCCAATGAGCAGTTCTTC,CAWSVGEAANEQFF
TRBV27,.,TRBJ2-3,.,TGTGCCAGCAGTTCCCCAGCTAGCAGGAGCACAGATACGCAGTATTTT,CASSSPASRSTDTQYF
TRBV19,TRBD1,TRBJ1-4,.,TGTGCCAGTAGTATAGTGGGGACAGCACCTAATGAAAAACTGTTTTTT,CASSIVGTAPNEKLFF
TRBV7-7,.,TRBJ2-1,.,TGTGCCAGCAGCTTAGATCGAGGGGGTGAGCAGTTCTTC,CASSLDRGGEQFF
TRBV4-2,.,TRBJ2-2,.,TGTGCCAGCAGCCGTACTCGAGCTGCCGGGGAGCTGTTTTTT,CASSRTRAAGELFF
TRBV21-1,.,TRBJ1-3,.,TGTGCCAGGACAGGGGGAAACACCATATATTTT,CARTGGNTIYF
TRBV5-5,.,TRBJ1-1,few,TGTGCCAGCAGCCCTAACCCTGGCACTGAAGCTTTCTTT,CASSPNPGTEAFF